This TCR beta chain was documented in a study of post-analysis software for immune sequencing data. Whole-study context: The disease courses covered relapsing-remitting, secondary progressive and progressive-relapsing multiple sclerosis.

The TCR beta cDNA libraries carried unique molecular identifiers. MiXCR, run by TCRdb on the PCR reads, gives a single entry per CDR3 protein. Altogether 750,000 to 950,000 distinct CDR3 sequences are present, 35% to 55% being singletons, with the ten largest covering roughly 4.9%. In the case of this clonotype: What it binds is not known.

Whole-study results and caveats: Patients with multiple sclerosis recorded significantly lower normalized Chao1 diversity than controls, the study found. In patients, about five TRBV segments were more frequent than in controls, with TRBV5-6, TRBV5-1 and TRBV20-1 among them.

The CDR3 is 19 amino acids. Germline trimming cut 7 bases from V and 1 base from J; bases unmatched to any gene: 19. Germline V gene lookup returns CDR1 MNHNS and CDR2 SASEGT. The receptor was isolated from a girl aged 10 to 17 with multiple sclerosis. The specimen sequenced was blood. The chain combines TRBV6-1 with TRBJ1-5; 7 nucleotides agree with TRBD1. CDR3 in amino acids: CASTPVEGASRGSNQPQHF. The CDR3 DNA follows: TGTGCCAGCACCCCCGTCGAGGGGGCCTCGCGAGGGAGCAATCAGCCCCAGCATTTT.